This passage covers 13 T cell receptor beta chains from one sample sequenced in a study of blood T cell repertoires in COVID-19. Method: immunoSEQ multiplex PCR; TCRdb's copy keeps in-frame clones and lacks some. The sample contains a few hundred thousand clones, around 91% of which appear only once. The sequenced sample was PBMCs or T cells enriched from blood (not recorded which). Receptor source: a woman aged 40 to 50 who had recovered from COVID-19.

The V call is TRBV7-9, the J call TRBJ1-2; no firm D call. The germline gives CDR1 SEHNR, CDR2 FQNEAQ (reference sequence). Trimming took off 5 bases at V and 4 bases at J, with 11 bases between the two ends. CDR3 length equals 13 residues. CDR3 residues: CASSPPSAYGYTF. The DNA for the CDR3 is TGTGCCAGCAGCCCCCCGAGCGCCTATGGCTACACCTTC.

There are a few counts of this clone. The sample carries other DNA sequences with the same CDR3. The chain employs TRBV19 and TRBJ1-6; 7 bases map to TRBD1. The ends lost 4 bases at V and 5 bases at J; junction bases unmatched: 2. This CDR3 region has 14 residues. The germline V gene encodes CDR1 LNHDA and CDR2 SQIVND (reference sequence). The CDR3 sequence: CASSTGTDNSPLHF. As DNA, the CDR3 is TGTGCCAGTAGTACCGGGACAGATAATTCACCCCTCCACTTT.

CDR3 bases: TGCGCCAGCAGCCAAGATCAAAGCGGGGGCACCTACGAGCAGTACTTC. This gives the protein CASSQDQSGGTYEQYF. This chain connects TRBV4-3 to TRBJ2-7; 8 positions match TRBD2. The CDR3 contains 16 residues. V was pared by 0 bases and J by 2 bases, with 6 bases of the junction left unmatched. Germline values: CDR1 LGHNA, CDR2 YSLEER.

This rearrangement joins TRBV29-1 to TRBJ1-3, with D perhaps TRBD1 (6 bases). This CDR3 has 15 residues. Trimming stripped 4 bases from V and 0 bases from J, with 13 bases between. CDR1 and CDR2 from the germline V gene are SQVTM and ANQGSEA. CDR3: CSVATGTSSGNTIYF. The CDR3 region has the DNA TGCAGCGTTGCCACAGGGACTAGCTCTGGAAACACCATATATTTT.

This chain links TRBV7-9 with TRBJ2-1, with 14 bases identical to TRBD2. CDR1 and CDR2 from the germline V gene are SEHNR and FQNEAQ (reference sequence). The CDR3 consists of 16 residues. Unmatched junction bases numbered 1, after V lost 1 base and J lost 5 bases. The CDR3 coding sequence is TGTGCCAGCAGCTTAGGGACTAGCGGGAGGAACAATGAGCAGTTCTTC. Translation gives CASSLGTSGRNNEQFF.

This clone came up a few times. The rearrangement links TRBV15 to TRBJ2-2, with 7 bases identical to TRBD1. Germline CDR1 LNHNV, CDR2 YYDKDF (reference sequence). V lost 5 bases, J lost 5 bases, and 8 bases stayed unmatched. CDR3 size: 15 residues. CDR3 in amino acids: CATSGRQGRTGELFF. The DNA for the CDR3 is TGTGCCACCAGCGGAAGACAGGGTCGAACCGGGGAGCTGTTTTTT.

The chain employs TRBV5-1 and TRBJ1-5; 8 bases align to TRBD1. The CDR3 sequence is 15 residues long. Germline loops: CDR1 SGHRS, CDR2 YFSETQ. V shed 1 base, J shed 4 bases, and the junction held 4 bases outside the gene matches. In DNA form, the CDR3 reads TGCGCCAGCAGCTTGACAGGGGGGGGAAATCAGCCCCAGCATTTT. It specifies CASSLTGGGNQPQHF.

This clone appeared a single time. This chain uses TRBV21-1 with TRBJ2-7; TRBD2, the table's D call, was not compared with the DNA. TRBV21-1 is shown as a pseudogene. The CDR3 spans 18 residues. This chain's CDR3 is CASSKDGGWRGSSYEQYF. CDR3 nucleotide sequence: TGTGCCAGCAGCAAAGACGGTGGGTGGCGGGGGAGCTCCTACGAGCAGTACTTC.

This clone has just one count. The chain links TRBV28 to TRBJ2-1, with TRBD2 matching 12 bases. Germline values: CDR1 MDHEN, CDR2 SYDVKM. This CDR3 has 16 residues. V lost 4 bases, J lost 7 bases, and 8 bases stayed unmatched. The CDR3 sequence is CASSSPSGRAVNEQFF. CDR3 bases: TGTGCCAGCAGTTCACCTAGCGGGAGGGCAGTTAATGAGCAGTTCTTC.

The gene calls are TRBV3-1 (or the pseudogene TRBV3-2) and TRBJ2-7; tentative D call: TRBD2 (7 bases). CDR1 and CDR2 (germline): LGHDT, YNNKEL (reference sequence). The CDR3 loop spans 14 amino acids. Trimming pared 4 bases from V and 4 bases from J, leaving 14 bases between. DNA for the CDR3: TGTGCCAGCAGCCCGGGGGGCAGGGATTACGAGCAGTACTTC. Translation gives CASSPGGRDYEQYF.

The genes are TRBV9 and TRBJ1-1; 9 nucleotides agree with TRBD1. Trimming cost V 4 bases and J 5 bases; bases outside gene matches: 6. Germline V gene sequence: CDR1 SGDLS, CDR2 YYNGEE. CDR3 length equals 14 residues. The CDR3 reads CASSPGQGKTEAFF. The CDR3, as DNA: TGTGCCAGCAGCCCGGGACAGGGAAAGACTGAAGCTTTCTTT.

V usage is TRBV2 and J usage is TRBJ2-3, with 7 bases fitting TRBD1. Germline trimming cut 10 bases from V and 1 base from J; bases unmatched to any gene: 8. Germline V gives CDR1 SNHLY, CDR2 FYNNEI. The CDR3 length is 14 residues. The CDR3 nucleotides read TGTGCCACCCCCCGAGGGGGCGGCACAGATACGCAGTATTTT. It specifies CATPRGGGTDTQYF.

The V call is TRBV29-1, the J call TRBJ1-2; no definite D call. The length of the CDR3 is 13 residues. The germline V gene encodes CDR1 SQVTM and CDR2 ANQGSEA. V dropped 6 bases and J dropped 2 bases, with 13 bases sitting between them. DNA of the CDR3: TGCAGCGTCGAACGGGAATCCAACTATGGCTACACCTTC. This translates into CSVERESNYGYTF.